This T cell receptor (beta chain) was captured by sequencing in a study of neurological immune-mediated disorders. The authors made cDNA by 5'RACE with 10-nucleotide random UMIs. TCRdb reanalysed the 5' RACE reads using MiXCR and keeps one entry per CDR3 protein. Of 54,000 or so distinct CDR3 sequences in the sample, around 4% were seen once. Ten or more counts support this clonotype. Trimming took 0 bases from V and 2 from J; bases not matched to a gene: 22. The CDR3 totals 23 residues. From germline, CDR1 is ENHRY and CDR2 SYGVKD. The TCR sequence derives from a man in his sixties with multiple sclerosis. The sample comprised PBMCs. The chain uses TRBV10-3 and TRBJ2-1; 10 bases are shared with TRBD2. Here the CDR3 DNA reads TGTGCCATCAGTGAGTCCGGTCTAGCGGGGGCCCTCTTACCTCAGGAGACCTACAATGAGCAGTTCTTC. This translates into CAISESGLAGALLPQETYNEQFF.